The following is a T cell receptor (beta chain) sequence with its context. CDR1 is SGDLS and CDR2 is YYNGEE in the germline V gene. The V end was cut by 4 bases, the J end by 2 bases, with 21 bases between. The CDR3 consists of 17 residues. The data derive from a study of blood T cell repertoires in COVID-19. Looking at the study overall: Acute and convalescent COVID-19 specimens originated in the United States, Italy and Spain. The analysed material was cDNA or gDNA that came from T cells, B-cell-depleted T cells, or PBMCs.

The authors' processing: Nucleated cell number was recorded as an estimate derived from reference gene primer amplification. Libraries were prepared by immunoSEQ multiplex PCR; TCRdb keeps only in-frame clonotypes and omits some of them. The DNA was the basis for D and trimming; V, J and clone size are from that table. The sample has a few hundred thousand clones, around 86% seen once. The material sequenced was peripheral blood. The sequence was collected from a man in his fifties with active or convalescent COVID-19. This chain links TRBV9 with TRBJ2-5; tentative D call: TRBD2 (6 bases). The CDR3 DNA sequence: TGTGCCAGCAGCTCCCGTAGAGGAGGGCCCTTACAAGAGACCCAGTACTTC. Protein: CASSSRRGGPLQETQYF.